This T cell receptor (beta chain) was recovered during a study of blood T cell repertoires in COVID-19. Study details: Acute and convalescent COVID-19 samples came from the United States, Italy and Spain.

Germline V lookup: CDR1 LNHDA, CDR2 SQIVND (reference sequence). The CDR3 is 16 amino acids. V was clipped by 3 bases and J by 5 bases, with 19 bases between them. The authors' processing: Amplified reference gene primers provided the basis for estimating nucleated cell counts. The protocol was immunoSEQ multiplex PCR, while the TCRdb copy is restricted to in-frame clones and leaves out a portion. That table supplies the V and J calls and clone size; D and trimming were determined from the DNA. The profile shows about 240,000 clones, around 85% of them singletons. J is TRBJ1-2 and V is TRBV19, with a possible D match to TRBD1 (5 bases). The sample consisted of peripheral blood. The sequence came from a woman older than 75 with acute or convalescent COVID-19. The CDR3 DNA reads as TGTGCCAGTAGTATTGGGGCGGAACCAGGAAGGTATGGCTACACCTTC. This encodes CASSIGAEPGRYGYTF.